This paragraph reports one T cell receptor (beta chain). This entry belongs to a study of T cell changes during pregnancy in multiple sclerosis. Using immunoSEQ multiplex PCR, the repertoire was profiled, and TCRdb retains in-frame clones only, with some absent. The sample shows 40,000 to 45,000 clones, approximately 92% of them seen only once. From germline, CDR1 is SGHAT and CDR2 FQNNGV. The V and J ends lost 4 bases and 4 bases respectively, with 5 bases between them. The CDR3 contains 11 residues. The V gene is TRBV11-2, the J gene TRBJ2-7; D is uncertain. This receptor was identified in a female donor with multiple sclerosis, enrolled in a pregnancy study. The sequenced sample consisted of peripheral blood. The chain's CDR3 is CASSSVYEQYF. CDR3 coding DNA: TGTGCCAGCAGCTCCGTATACGAGCAGTACTTC.